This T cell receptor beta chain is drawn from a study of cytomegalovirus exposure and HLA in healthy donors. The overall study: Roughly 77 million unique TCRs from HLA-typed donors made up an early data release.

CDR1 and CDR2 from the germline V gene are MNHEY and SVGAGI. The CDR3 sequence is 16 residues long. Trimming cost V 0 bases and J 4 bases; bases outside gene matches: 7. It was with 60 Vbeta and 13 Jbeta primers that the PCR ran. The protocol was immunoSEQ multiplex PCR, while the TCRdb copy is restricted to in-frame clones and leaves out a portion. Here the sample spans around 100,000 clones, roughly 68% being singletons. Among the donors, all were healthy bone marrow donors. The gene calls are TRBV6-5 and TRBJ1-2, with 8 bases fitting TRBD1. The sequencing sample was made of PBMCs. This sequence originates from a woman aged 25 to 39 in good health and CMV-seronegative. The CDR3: CASSYSTPGQGYGYTF. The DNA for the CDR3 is TGTGCCAGCAGTTACTCGACCCCTGGACAGGGCTATGGCTACACCTTC.